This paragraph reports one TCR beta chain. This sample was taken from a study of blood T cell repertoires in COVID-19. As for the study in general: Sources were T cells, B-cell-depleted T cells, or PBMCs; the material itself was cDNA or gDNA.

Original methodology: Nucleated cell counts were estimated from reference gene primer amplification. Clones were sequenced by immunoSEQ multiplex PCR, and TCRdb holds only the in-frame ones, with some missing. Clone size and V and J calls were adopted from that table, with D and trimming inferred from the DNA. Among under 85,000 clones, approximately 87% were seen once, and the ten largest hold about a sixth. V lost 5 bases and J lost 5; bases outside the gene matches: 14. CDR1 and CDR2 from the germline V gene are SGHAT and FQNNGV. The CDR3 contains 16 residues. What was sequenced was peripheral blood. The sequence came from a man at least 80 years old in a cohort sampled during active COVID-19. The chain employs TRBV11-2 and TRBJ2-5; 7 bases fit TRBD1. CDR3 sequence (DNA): TGTGCCAGCAGCCGGACCGGGACAGCGAGGTGGGAGACCCAGTACTTC. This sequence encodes CASSRTGTARWETQYF. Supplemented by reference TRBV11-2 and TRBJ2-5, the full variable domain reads EAGVAQSPRYKIIEKRQSVAFWCNPISGHATLYWYQQILGQGPKLLIQFQNNGVVDDSQLPKDRFSAERLKGVDSTLKIQPAKLEDSAVYLCASSRTGTARWETQYFGPGTRLLVL.